Listed below are T cell receptor beta chains from one sample, sequenced in a study of blood T cells in healthy people across ages. One entry per CDR3 protein, called by TCRdb with MiXCR from the 5' RACE reads. This sample yields fewer than 800,000 distinct CDR3 sequences, of which around a quarter are seen a single time; 9.4% belongs to the top ten. The same data also contributed to another study, on T cells of mothers and their children.

The material sequenced was blood. Receptors were obtained from a boy aged 5-17 years in good health. CDR3s include the opening cysteine and the closing phenylalanine or tryptophan. Each record gives: clone size, J gene, D gene, V gene, CDR3 protein, CDR3 DNA. D genes are given only for firm matches. Clone size is stated in some rows and not others, as once, few, many or a class when expanded.

>few|TRBJ2-1|-|TRBV4-3
CASSQGNGQPRPHYNEQFF
TGCGCCAGCAGCCAAGGGAACGGACAGCCGCGACCCCACTACAATGAGCAGTTCTTC
>few|TRBJ1-5|-|TRBV20-1
CSAQAGFYSNQPQHF
TGCAGTGCTCAAGCGGGATTTTATAGCAATCAGCCCCAGCATTTT
>few|TRBJ2-1|TRBD2|TRBV10-3
CAISRLAGESYNEQFF
TGTGCCATCAGTCGGCTAGCGGGAGAGTCCTACAATGAGCAGTTCTTC
>-|TRBJ2-3|TRBD2|TRBV7-2
CASSLMRSGGALYGGTDTQYF
TGTGCCAGCAGCTTAATGCGAAGCGGGGGGGCCTTGTATGGTGGCACAGATACGCAGTATTTT
>few|TRBJ2-1|-|TRBV29-1
CSVEIGNSGLPYNEQFF
TGCAGCGTTGAAATAGGAAACAGCGGCCTACCCTACAATGAGCAGTTCTTC
>few|TRBJ2-5|-|TRBV11-2
CASSFDWSDQETQYF
TGTGCCAGCAGCTTCGACTGGTCCGACCAAGAGACCCAGTACTTC
>-|TRBJ1-1|-|TRBV29-1
CSVEELGGGGTEAFF
TGCAGCGTTGAAGAGCTTGGGGGAGGAGGCACTGAAGCTTTCTTT
>-|TRBJ2-3|-|TRBV21-1
CASSRTIVKAVTRTDTQYF
TGTGCCAGCAGCCGTACTATTGTCAAAGCGGTGACACGCACAGATACGCAGTATTTT
>few|TRBJ2-4|-|TRBV2
CASSDFGGGNIRYF
-
>few|TRBJ2-2|-|TRBV29-1
CSVVQRAGELFF
TGCAGCGTTGTCCAGAGGGCAGGGGAGCTGTTTTTT
>many|TRBJ1-1|TRBD1|TRBV5-1
CASSGGQLNTEAFF
TGCGCCAGCAGCGGGGGACAGCTAAACACTGAAGCTTTCTTT
>-|TRBJ2-6|TRBD1|TRBV27
CASRRTGVSGANVLTF
TGTGCCAGCAGAAGGACAGGGGTTTCTGGGGCCAACGTCCTGACTTTC
>-|TRBJ2-7|TRBD1|TRBV20-1
CSATGTDYEQYF
TGCAGTGCTACGGGGACAGACTACGAGCAGTACTTC
>once|TRBJ1-4|-|TRBV4-1
CASSQGPAGKRENEKLFF
TGCGCCAGCAGCCAAGGTCCGGCAGGGAAGCGGGAGAATGAAAAACTGTTTTTT
>-|TRBJ2-1|-|TRBV12-3/TRBV12-4
CASRPRGAINEQFF
TGTGCCAGCAGGCCAAGGGGAGCGATCAATGAGCAGTTCTTC
>few|TRBJ2-3|-|TRBV29-1
CSVDESGTPDTQYF
TGCAGCGTTGACGAGTCCGGGACACCAGATACGCAGTATTTT
>few|TRBJ1-3|TRBD1|TRBV29-1
CSPVTGGPGNTIYF
TGCAGCCCCGTGACAGGGGGCCCTGGAAACACCATATATTTT
>-|TRBJ2-3|-|TRBV12-5
CASGFVLLSTDTQYF
TGTGCTAGTGGTTTTGTGCTCCTGAGCACAGATACGCAGTATTTT
>-|TRBJ2-5|-|TRBV2
CASKHGRETQYF
TGTGCCAGCAAACATGGCCGGGAGACCCAGTACTTC
>once|TRBJ2-3|TRBD2|TRBV4-3
CASSPLSSGITDTQYF
TGCGCCAGCAGCCCTCTTTCTAGCGGGATCACAGATACGCAGTATTTT
>-|TRBJ2-6|TRBD1|TRBV7-9
CASSLVAGGDGANVLTF
TGTGCCAGCAGCTTAGTGGCAGGGGGCGACGGGGCCAACGTCCTGACTTTC
>few|TRBJ2-3|-|TRBV29-1
CSANGRLNTDTQYF
TGCAGCGCAAACGGGCGTTTGAACACAGATACGCAGTATTTT
>-|TRBJ2-2|TRBD2|TRBV29-1
CSVATSPTGELFF
TGCAGCGTGGCGACTAGCCCCACCGGGGAGCTGTTTTTT
>-|TRBJ2-7|-|TRBV29-1
CSVVETGYEQYF
TGCAGCGTTGTAGAGACTGGTTACGAGCAGTACTTC
>-|TRBJ2-7|TRBD2|TRBV12-3/TRBV12-4
CASSLFSGRAEQYF
TGTGCCAGCAGTTTATTTAGCGGGAGAGCCGAGCAGTACTTC
>few|TRBJ2-7|-|TRBV3-1
CASSHSSPSSLREQYF
TGTGCCAGCAGCCACTCGTCGCCTAGTTCTCTTCGCGAGCAGTACTTC
>few|TRBJ2-1|TRBD2|TRBV7-6
CASSLARAGGRFF
TGTGCCAGCAGCTTAGCACGAGCGGGGGGTCGATTCTTC
>-|TRBJ2-7|TRBD2|TRBV12-5
CASEAGGVYEQYF
TGTGCTAGCGAAGCGGGAGGGGTTTACGAGCAGTACTTC
>-|TRBJ1-2|TRBD1|TRBV6-5
CASSYLGQRYYGYTF
TGTGCCAGCAGTTACCTGGGACAGCGCTACTATGGCTACACCTTC
>-|TRBJ2-3|-|TRBV6-4
CASSAEIFTDTQYF
TGTGCCAGCAGCGCCGAGATCTTTACAGATACGCAGTATTTT
>-|TRBJ2-2|-|TRBV6-5
CASSYVATDTGELFF
TGTGCCAGCAGTTACGTCGCTACGGACACCGGGGAGCTGTTTTTT
>-|TRBJ2-2|TRBD2|TRBV10-3
CAILRGLAGYTGELFF
TGTGCCATCTTGCGGGGCCTAGCGGGATACACCGGGGAGCTGTTTTTT
>-|TRBJ1-6|-|TRBV7-2
CASSLARRGDSPLHF
TGTGCCAGCAGCTTAGCCCGTAGGGGTGACTCACCCCTCCACTTT
>few|TRBJ2-7|TRBD1|TRBV12-3/TRBV12-4
CASSTGTGIYEQYF
TGTGCCAGCAGTACCGGGACAGGGATATACGAGCAGTACTTC
>few|TRBJ2-5|-|TRBV5-1
CASSLAGATGETQYF
TGCGCCAGCAGCTTGGCGGGAGCGACAGGGGAGACCCAGTACTTC
>-|TRBJ2-1|-|TRBV21-1
CASSTLKARSTYNEQFF
TGTGCCAGCAGCACCTTAAAGGCCAGATCAACCTACAATGAGCAGTTCTTC
>few|TRBJ2-7|-|TRBV4-1
CASSQYRVGEQYF
TGCGCCAGCAGCCAATACAGGGTCGGCGAGCAGTACTTC
>-|TRBJ2-5|TRBD1|TRBV7-3
CASSTRDSPQETQYF
TGTGCCAGCAGCACCCGGGACAGCCCTCAAGAGACCCAGTACTTC
>-|TRBJ2-7|-|TRBV2
CASSPLAYSYEQYF
TGTGCCAGCAGTCCTCTAGCGTACTCCTACGAGCAGTACTTC
>many|TRBJ2-1|-|TRBV2
CASTARGTSYNEQFF
TGTGCCAGCACCGCCCGGGGTACCTCCTACAATGAGCAGTTCTTC
>-|TRBJ2-1|-|TRBV7-2
CASSLKGGGFYNEQFF
TGTGCCAGCAGCTTAAAAGGGGGGGGGTTTTACAATGAGCAGTTCTTC
>-|TRBJ1-2|-|TRBV18
CASSNSGFEGYTF
TGTGCCAGCTCAAACTCGGGGTTCGAGGGCTACACCTTC
>few|TRBJ2-7|TRBD2|TRBV28
CASSLSPAGADYEQYF
TGTGCCAGCAGCCTTTCCCCGGCGGGAGCCGACTACGAGCAGTACTTC
>few|TRBJ1-1|-|TRBV5-1
CASSLTGRETEAFF
TGCGCCAGCAGCTTAACAGGGAGGGAAACTGAAGCTTTCTTT
>few|TRBJ2-7|TRBD1|TRBV20-1
CSARDLQGWVEQYF
TGCAGTGCTAGAGACCTACAGGGGTGGGTCGAGCAGTACTTC
>-|TRBJ2-7|-|TRBV3-1
CASSHALGREQYF
TGTGCCAGCAGCCACGCCCTAGGACGGGAGCAGTACTTC
>few|TRBJ2-5|-|TRBV29-1
CSVPQDGVVSPFF
TGCAGCGTTCCCCAGGATGGCGTAGTCTCTCCGTTCTTC
>-|TRBJ2-1|-|TRBV20-1
CSARDQGERQFF
TGCAGTGCTAGAGATCAGGGAGAGAGGCAGTTCTTC
>few|TRBJ2-5|TRBD2|TRBV7-8
CASSLKSTSGGQGETQYF
TGTGCCAGCAGCTTAAAGTCGACTAGCGGGGGGCAGGGGGAGACCCAGTACTTC
>-|TRBJ2-1|-|TRBV5-1
CASSLALQGGSYNEQFF
TGCGCCAGCAGCTTGGCCCTTCAGGGTGGTTCGTACAATGAGCAGTTCTTC
>many|TRBJ2-5|-|TRBV5-1
CASSSGQEETQYF
TGCGCCAGCAGCTCCGGACAAGAAGAGACCCAGTACTTC
>-|TRBJ2-7|-|TRBV4-1
CASSQAGDIRF
TGCGCCAGCAGCCAAGCCGGGGACATACGCTTC
>-|TRBJ2-5|-|TRBV12-3/TRBV12-4
CASTGRVGGETQYF
TGTGCCAGCACCGGGCGGGTGGGAGGAGAGACCCAGTACTTC
>-|TRBJ2-7|-|TRBV14
CASSQRRQGSYEQYF
TGTGCCAGCAGCCAACGGAGGCAAGGCTCCTACGAGCAGTACTTC